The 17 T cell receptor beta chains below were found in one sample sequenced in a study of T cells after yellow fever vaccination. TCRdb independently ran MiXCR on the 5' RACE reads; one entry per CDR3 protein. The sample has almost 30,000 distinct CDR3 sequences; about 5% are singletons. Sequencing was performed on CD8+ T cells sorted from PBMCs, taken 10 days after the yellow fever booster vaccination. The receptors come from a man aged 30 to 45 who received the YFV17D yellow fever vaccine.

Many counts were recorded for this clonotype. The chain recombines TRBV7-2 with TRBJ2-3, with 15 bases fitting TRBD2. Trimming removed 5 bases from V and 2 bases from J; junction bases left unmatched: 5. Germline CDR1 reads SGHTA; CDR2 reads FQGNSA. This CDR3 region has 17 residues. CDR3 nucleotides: TGTGCCAGCAGCGGACTAGCGGGAGGGCATAACACAGATACGCAGTATTTT. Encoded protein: CASSGLAGGHNTDTQYF. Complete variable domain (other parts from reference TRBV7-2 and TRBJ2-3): GAGVSQSPSNKVTEKGKDVELRCDPISGHTALYWYRQSLGQGLEFLIYFQGNSAPDKSGLPSDRFSAERTGGSVSTLTIQRTQQEDSAVYLCASSGLAGGHNTDTQYFGPGTRLTVL.

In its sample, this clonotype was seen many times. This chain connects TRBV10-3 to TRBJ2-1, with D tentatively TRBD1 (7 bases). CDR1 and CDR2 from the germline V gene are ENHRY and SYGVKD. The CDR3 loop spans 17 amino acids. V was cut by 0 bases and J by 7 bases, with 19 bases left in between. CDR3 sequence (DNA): TGTGCCATCAGTGAGTCTTGGGGGGACAGTACAAAAAATGAGCAGTTCTTC. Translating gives CAISESWGDSTKNEQFF.

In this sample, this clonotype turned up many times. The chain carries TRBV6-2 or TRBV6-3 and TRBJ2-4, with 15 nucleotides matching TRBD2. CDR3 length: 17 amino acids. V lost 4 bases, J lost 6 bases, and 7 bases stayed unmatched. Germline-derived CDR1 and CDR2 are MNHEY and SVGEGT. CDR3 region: CASSFKPGLAGGNIQYF. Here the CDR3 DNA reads TGTGCCAGCAGTTTCAAGCCGGGACTAGCGGGAGGAAACATTCAGTACTTC.

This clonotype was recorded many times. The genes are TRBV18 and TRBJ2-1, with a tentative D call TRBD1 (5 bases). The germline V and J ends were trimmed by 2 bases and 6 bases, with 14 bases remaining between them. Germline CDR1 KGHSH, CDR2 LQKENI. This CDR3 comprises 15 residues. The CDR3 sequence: CASSPGWGPGNEQFF. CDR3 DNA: TGTGCCAGCTCACCAGGGTGGGGCCCCGGCAATGAGCAGTTCTTC. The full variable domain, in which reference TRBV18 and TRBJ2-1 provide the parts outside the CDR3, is NAGVMQNPRHLVRRRGQEARLRCSPMKGHSHVYWYRQLPEEGLKFMVYLQKENIIDESGMPKERFSAEFPKEGPSILRIQQVVRGDSAAYFCASSPGWGPGNEQFFGPGTRLTVL.

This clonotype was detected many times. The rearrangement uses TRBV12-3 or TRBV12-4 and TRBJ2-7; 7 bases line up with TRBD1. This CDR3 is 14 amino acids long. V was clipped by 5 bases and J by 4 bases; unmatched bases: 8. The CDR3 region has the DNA TGTGCCAGCAGTCGACAGGGACGGTCATACGAGCAGTACTTC. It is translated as CASSRQGRSYEQYF.

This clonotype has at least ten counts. CDR3: CAIDDSPYNEQFF. CDR3 in DNA: TGTGCCATCGACGACTCGCCATACAATGAGCAGTTCTTC. J is TRBJ2-1 and V is TRBV6-2 or TRBV6-3; D gene uncertain. Germline CDR1 MNHEY, CDR2 SVGEGT. The CDR3 contains 13 residues. Trimming pared 10 bases from V and 4 bases from J, leaving 14 bases between.

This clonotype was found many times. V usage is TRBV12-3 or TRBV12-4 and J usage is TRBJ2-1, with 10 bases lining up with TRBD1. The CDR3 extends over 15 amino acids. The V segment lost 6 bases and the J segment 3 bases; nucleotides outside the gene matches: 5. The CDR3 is CASSLGQGGYNEQFF. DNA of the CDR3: TGTGCCAGCAGCCTTGGACAGGGGGGCTACAATGAGCAGTTCTTC.

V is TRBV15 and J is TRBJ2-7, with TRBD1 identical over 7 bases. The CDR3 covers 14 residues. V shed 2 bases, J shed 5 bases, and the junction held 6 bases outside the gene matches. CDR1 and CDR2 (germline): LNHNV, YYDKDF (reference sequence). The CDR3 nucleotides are TGTGCCACCAGCAGATACAGGGGCCCCCACGAGCAGTACTTC. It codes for CATSRYRGPHEQYF.

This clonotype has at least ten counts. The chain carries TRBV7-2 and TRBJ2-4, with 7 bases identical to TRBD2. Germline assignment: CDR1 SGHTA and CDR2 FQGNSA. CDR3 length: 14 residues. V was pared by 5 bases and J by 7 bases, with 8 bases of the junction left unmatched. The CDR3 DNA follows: TGTGCCAGCAGCCTAAGCGGGATTGCGAACATTCAGTACTTC. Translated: CASSLSGIANIQYF.

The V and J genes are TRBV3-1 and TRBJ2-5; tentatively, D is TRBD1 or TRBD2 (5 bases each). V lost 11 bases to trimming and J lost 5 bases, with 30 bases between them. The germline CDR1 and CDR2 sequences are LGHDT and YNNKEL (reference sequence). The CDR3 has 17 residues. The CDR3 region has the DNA TGTGCCTCCAGCACACTGGGGCCGGGGCTAGCTGGGGAGACCCAGTACTTC. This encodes CASSTLGPGLAGETQYF.

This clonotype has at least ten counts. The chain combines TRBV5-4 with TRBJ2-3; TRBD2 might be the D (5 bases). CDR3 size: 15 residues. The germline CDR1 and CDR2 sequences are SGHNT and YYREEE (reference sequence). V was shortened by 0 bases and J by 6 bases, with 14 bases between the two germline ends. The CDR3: CASSLDEKLADTQYF. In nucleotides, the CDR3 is TGTGCCAGCAGCTTGGACGAGAAATTAGCGGATACGCAGTATTTT. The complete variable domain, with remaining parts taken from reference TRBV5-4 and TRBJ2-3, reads ETGVTQSPTHLIKTRGQQVTLRCSSQSGHNTVSWYQQALGQGPQFIFQYYREEENGRGNFPPRFSGLQFPNYSSELNVNALELDDSALYLCASSLDEKLADTQYFGPGTRLTVL.

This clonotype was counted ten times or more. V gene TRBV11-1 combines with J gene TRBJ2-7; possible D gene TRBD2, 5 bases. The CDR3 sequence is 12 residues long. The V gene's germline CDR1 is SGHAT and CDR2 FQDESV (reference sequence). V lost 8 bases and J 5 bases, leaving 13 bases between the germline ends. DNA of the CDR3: TGTGCCAGCCGGGCGGGTGGCGACGAGCAGTACTTC. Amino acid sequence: CASRAGGDEQYF.

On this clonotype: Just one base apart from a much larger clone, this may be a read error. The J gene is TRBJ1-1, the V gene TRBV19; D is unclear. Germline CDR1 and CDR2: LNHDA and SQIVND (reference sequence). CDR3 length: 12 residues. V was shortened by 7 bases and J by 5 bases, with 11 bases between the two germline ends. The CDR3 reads CASTMGVTEAFF. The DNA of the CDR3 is TGTGCCAGTACCATGGGAGTTACTGAAGCTTTCTTT.

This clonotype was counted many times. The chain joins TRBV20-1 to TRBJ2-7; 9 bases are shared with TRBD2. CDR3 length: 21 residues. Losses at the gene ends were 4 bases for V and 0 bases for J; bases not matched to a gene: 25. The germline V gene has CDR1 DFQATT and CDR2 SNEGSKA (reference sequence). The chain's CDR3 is CSANGRREGISVTLSSYEQYF. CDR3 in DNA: TGCAGTGCTAATGGTCGGCGGGAGGGAATATCCGTCACCTTAAGCTCCTACGAGCAGTACTTC.

CDR3: CAISAGEIGEQYF. Here the CDR3 DNA reads TGTGCCATCTCAGCGGGAGAAATTGGGGAGCAGTACTTC. This rearrangement joins TRBV6-2 or TRBV6-3 to TRBJ2-7; 8 bases are shared with TRBD2. Trimming took 10 bases from V and 7 from J; bases not matched to a gene: 12. This CDR3 comprises 13 residues. Germline CDR1 MNHEY, CDR2 SVGEGT.

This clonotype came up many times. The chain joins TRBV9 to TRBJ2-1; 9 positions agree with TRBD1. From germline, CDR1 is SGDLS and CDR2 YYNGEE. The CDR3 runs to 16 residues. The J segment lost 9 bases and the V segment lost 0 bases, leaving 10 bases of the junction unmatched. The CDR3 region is CASSVATHGTGIEQFF. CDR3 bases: TGTGCCAGCAGCGTAGCTACGCACGGGACAGGGATTGAGCAGTTCTTC.

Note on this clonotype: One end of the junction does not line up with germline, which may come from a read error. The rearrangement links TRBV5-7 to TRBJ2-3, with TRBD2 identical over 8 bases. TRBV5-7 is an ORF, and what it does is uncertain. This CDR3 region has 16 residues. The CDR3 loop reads CAISPWASGSTDTQYF. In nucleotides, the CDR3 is TGTGCCATCAGCCCCTGGGCTAGCGGGAGCACAGATACGCAGTATTTT.